Listed here are 20 T cell receptor beta chains from one sample, sequenced in a study of blood T cells in healthy people across ages. Primed by a sample-barcoded 5' primer and a J-beta primer mix, a second PCR proceeded for about 7 to 11 cycles. TCRdb ran MiXCR on the 5' RACE reads and lists one entry per CDR3 protein. The sample records around 320,000 distinct CDR3 sequences, 25% to 30% being singletons. What was sequenced was blood. The receptors shown here come from a woman between 70 and 85 years old in good health.

This clonotype was recorded a few times. The J gene is TRBJ2-5, the V gene TRBV6-1; D call uncertain. The end of the DNA is better explained by TRBJ2-7, so the J call may be wrong. The CDR3 is made up of 13 amino acids. Germline values: CDR1 MNHNS, CDR2 SASEGT. For the CDR3, the DNA is TGTGCCAGCAGTGATCTCTTTGGTAACGAGCAGTACTTC. Translated, it gives CASSDLFGNEQYF.

CDR3 sequence reads: CASSLYTQISDNEQFF. CDR3 DNA sequence: TGTGCCAGCAGCTTATATACGCAAATATCAGACAATGAGCAGTTCTTC. V usage is TRBV7-2 and J usage is TRBJ2-5; D gene uncertain. The J call may be mistaken, given a closer DNA end match to TRBJ2-1. CDR3 length: 16 residues. Germline CDR1 is SGHTA and CDR2 is FQGNSA.

This clonotype was detected many times. The rearrangement links TRBV7-2 to TRBJ2-3; D not resolved. Germline V lookup: CDR1 SGHTA, CDR2 FQGNSA. V gave up 5 bases and J gave up 3 bases, with 12 bases separating them. The CDR3 covers 14 residues. Here the CDR3 DNA reads TGTGCCAGCAGCGTCGCGGCGGCAACAGATACGCAGTATTTT. It encodes CASSVAAATDTQYF.

The chain recombines TRBV9 with TRBJ2-5; TRBD2 agrees at 7 bases. The closer fit of TRBJ2-1 to the DNA end suggests the J call may be wrong. Germline CDR1 is SGDLS and CDR2 is YYNGEE. The CDR3 runs 15 residues. The CDR3 is CASSVRWGGANEQFF. CDR3 bases: TGTGCCAGCAGCGTAAGGTGGGGAGGGGCCAATGAGCAGTTCTTC.

In its sample, this clonotype was seen a few times. This chain connects TRBV4-2 to TRBJ2-5, with 8 bases aligning to TRBD2. Looked up from germline, CDR1 is LGHNA and CDR2 is YNFKEQ. The J segment lost 0 bases and the V segment lost 1 base, leaving 7 bases of the junction unmatched. The CDR3 has 17 amino acids. The DNA of the CDR3 is TGTGCCAGCAGCCAAGGCAGAGGTAGCGGGAACCAAGAGACCCAGTACTTC. Translation gives CASSQGRGSGNQETQYF.

The chain has TRBV12-3 or TRBV12-4 and TRBJ1-5; perhaps TRBD1 as D (6 bases). Between the trimmed V and J ends, which lost 5 bases and 6 bases, there was a span of 17 bases. The CDR3 is made up of 15 amino acids. DNA for the CDR3: TGTGCCAGCAGTCCGACAGGCCTCGTAAGTCAGCCCCAGCATTTT. Residues: CASSPTGLVSQPQHF.

This clonotype was found many times. This chain connects TRBV3-1 to TRBJ2-7; TRBD1 is a possible D gene (5 bases). The germline gives CDR1 LGHDT, CDR2 YNNKEL (reference sequence). The CDR3 is 17 residues long. V was trimmed by 4 bases and J by 2 bases, leaving 21 bases between them. The CDR3 here is CASSRSRETRIAYEQYF. The DNA for the CDR3 is TGTGCCAGCAGCCGATCCAGGGAAACCCGGATAGCCTACGAGCAGTACTTC.

This clonotype was seen a few times. V usage is TRBV29-1 and J usage is TRBJ1-3, with D possibly TRBD1 on 6 matching bases. The CDR3 contains 13 residues. Germline loops: CDR1 SQVTM, CDR2 ANQGSEA. The V and J ends lost 6 bases and 4 bases respectively, with 13 bases between them. The CDR3 is CSVTTGSGNTIYF. In nucleotides, the CDR3 is TGCAGCGTGACTACAGGGAGCGGAAACACCATATATTTT.

This rearrangement joins TRBV7-8 to TRBJ2-7, with D perhaps TRBD2 (6 bases). CDR1 is SGHVS and CDR2 is FQNEAQ in the germline V gene. Trimming left V 1 base short and J 2 bases short, with 24 bases between. The CDR3 totals 19 residues. The CDR3 DNA is TGTGCCAGCAGCTTAGATGGGGTTGGGGGGAGGCTATCTCCCTACGAGCAGTACTTC. Translating it yields CASSLDGVGGRLSPYEQYF.

The J gene is TRBJ2-2, the V gene TRBV12-3 or TRBV12-4; 8 nucleotides align to TRBD1. This CDR3 comprises 16 residues. After removal of 6 bases from V and 0 bases from J, the junction contained 6 bases not matched to a gene. CDR3 amino acids: CASRLDRVTNTGELFF. The CDR3 nucleotides are TGTGCCAGCAGACTGGACAGGGTAACGAACACCGGGGAGCTGTTTTTT.

The chain combines TRBV5-1 with TRBJ1-2; 7 positions agree with TRBD1. This CDR3 is 15 amino acids long. CDR1 is SGHRS and CDR2 is YFSETQ in the germline V gene. Unmatched junction bases numbered 9, after V lost 1 base and J lost 6 bases. The CDR3 nucleotides read TGCGCCAGCAGCTTGAGATCGACAGGGTCGCATGGCTACACCTTC. This codes for CASSLRSTGSHGYTF.

The V call is TRBV15, the J call TRBJ2-5; no firm D call. The CDR3 length is 14 residues. Looked up from germline, CDR1 is LNHNV and CDR2 is YYDKDF (reference sequence). Trimming took 1 base from V and 3 from J, leaving 9 bases between them. The chain's CDR3 is CATSRGIWEETQYF. The CDR3 DNA follows: TGTGCCACCAGCAGAGGCATCTGGGAAGAGACCCAGTACTTC. Using reference TRBV15 and TRBJ2-5 for the parts outside the CDR3, the full variable domain is DAMVIQNPRYQVTQFGKPVTLSCSQTLNHNVMYWYQQKSSQAPKLLFHYYDKDFNNEADTPDNFQSRRPNTSFCFLDIRSPGLGDTAMYLCATSRGIWEETQYFGPGTRLLVL.

V and J are TRBV5-1 and TRBJ1-1, with TRBD1 as a possible D gene (5 bases). V was pared by 2 bases and J by 2 bases, with 16 bases between. CDR1 is SGHRS and CDR2 is YFSETQ in the germline V gene. The CDR3 contains 16 residues. The CDR3 here is CASSFAAGRKNTEAFF. The DNA for the CDR3 is TGCGCCAGCAGCTTTGCCGCAGGGAGGAAAAACACTGAAGCTTTCTTT.

In its sample, this clonotype was seen once. The gene calls are TRBV12-3 or TRBV12-4 and TRBJ1-1; D is possibly TRBD1 (5 bases). The CDR3 is made up of 13 amino acids. V lost 5 bases, J lost 6 bases, and 13 bases lay in between. The CDR3 DNA reads as TGTGCCAGCAGTCCGGGACGTTCGCCTGAAGCTTTCTTT. It is translated as CASSPGRSPEAFF.

The CDR3 spells CASSPPGLAGAHEQFF. CDR3 nucleotide sequence: TGTGCCAGCAGTCCACCGGGACTAGCGGGAGCCCATGAGCAGTTCTTC. The V call is TRBV28, the J call TRBJ2-1; 14 bases agree with TRBD2. The ends lost 5 bases at V and 8 bases at J; junction bases unmatched: 8. The CDR3 runs to 16 residues. Germline V CDR1 and CDR2: MDHEN, SYDVKM.

The CDR3 DNA sequence: TGTGCCAGTCGACGGCTAGCGGGAGGGTCCGAGCAGTACTTC. Translation: CASRRLAGGSEQYF. The V call is TRBV6-5, the J call TRBJ2-7, with TRBD2 identical over 12 bases. The ends lost 9 bases at V and 6 bases at J; junction bases unmatched: 9. Germline lookup yields CDR1 MNHEY and CDR2 SVGAGI. The CDR3 consists of 14 residues.

The rearrangement uses TRBV20-1 and TRBJ2-1; D is ambiguous. The DNA end lines up better with TRBJ2-5; the J call may be wrong. CDR3 size: 15 residues. Germline values: CDR1 DFQATT, CDR2 SNEGSKA (reference sequence). The chain's CDR3 is CSARRPDLFQETQYF. CDR3 bases: TGCAGTGCGAGGCGCCCGGATTTATTCCAAGAGACCCAGTACTTC.

The V gene is TRBV14, the J gene TRBJ2-2; 7 bases map to TRBD1. The germline V gene has CDR1 SGHDN and CDR2 FVKESK. There are 13 residues in the CDR3. Losses at the gene ends were 6 bases for V and 5 bases for J; bases not matched to a gene: 3. The DNA for the CDR3 is TGTGCCAGCAGGCGACAGGGAACCGGGGAGCTGTTTTTT. As protein: CASRRQGTGELFF.

This chain links TRBV21-1 with TRBJ1-2; TRBD1, the table's D call, was not compared with the DNA. TRBV21-1 is noted as a pseudogene. CDR3 length: 16 residues. DNA of the CDR3: TGTGCCAGCAGCAAAAAGGGGGGACAGATGGACTATGGCTACACCTTC. It codes for CASSKKGGQMDYGYTF.

This clonotype has just a few counts. This chain connects TRBV28 to TRBJ2-5; 9 bases agree with TRBD1. Per germline, CDR1 MDHEN and CDR2 SYDVKM. V trimming: 6 bases; J trimming: 5 bases; junction bases outside the gene matches: 7. There are 14 residues in the CDR3. CDR3 sequence (DNA): TGTGCCAGCAGCCCGGGACAGGGAGGGGAGACCCAGTACTTC. Residues: CASSPGQGGETQYF.